These 27 T cell receptor beta chains were all obtained from the same sample, sequenced in a study of read filtering for tumor transcriptome and immune sequencing (TCRdb year 2020). These reads were obtained on an Illumina HiSeq 4000. Starting from 350 to 500 ng RNA, TCR libraries were constructed with the Immunoverse kit using molecular barcoded adaptors that cover the alpha/delta and beta/gamma chains. TCRdb applied fastp at Q25 and MiXCR to the public reads, then kept only in-frame beta chains. Each CDR3 protein gets just one entry, which takes the most common genes and DNA from the rows behind it. For this sample there are some 43,000 distinct CDR3 sequences; roughly 12% appear just once. Together, the top ten hold 30% of the sample. Material: a population of CD138-negative cells sorted from bone marrow. Read against the paper, the sample's cell subset or site label means: bone marrow mononuclear cells depleted of CD138+ plasma/myeloma cells by negative magnetic selection. These receptors were obtained from a donor at least 40 years old with multiple myeloma.

This clonotype was counted at least ten times. The chain uses TRBV7-9 and TRBJ2-7; 9 bases map to TRBD1. Germline V gives CDR1 SEHNR, CDR2 FQNEAQ (reference sequence). Trimming took 8 bases from V and 4 from J; bases not matched to a gene: 12. The CDR3 has 15 amino acids. The CDR3 region is CASGITRTGEYEQYF. DNA for the CDR3: TGTGCCAGCGGCATAACTCGGACAGGGGAATACGAGCAGTACTTC.

The V call is TRBV5-1, the J call TRBJ2-1; D is ambiguous. Between the trimmed V and J ends, which lost 4 bases and 6 bases, there was a span of 26 bases. CDR3 length: 18 residues. Germline CDR1 is SGHRS and CDR2 is YFSETQ. This CDR3 reads CASSQVRSQLTHPNEQFF. In nucleotides, the CDR3 is TGCGCCAGCAGCCAAGTAAGGTCACAACTAACTCACCCCAATGAGCAGTTCTTC.

This clonotype was picked up a small number of times. The chain uses TRBV28 and TRBJ1-5; TRBD1 is a possible D gene (6 bases). The V and J ends lost 6 bases and 2 bases respectively, with 17 bases between them. CDR3 length: 16 amino acids. Germline CDR1 and CDR2: MDHEN and SYDVKM. CDR3 DNA: TGTGCCAGCAGCGCCGCAAAGGGGGGGGGCAATCAGCCCCAGCATTTT. As protein: CASSAAKGGGNQPQHF. The full variable domain, in which reference TRBV28 and TRBJ1-5 provide the parts outside the CDR3, is DVKVTQSSRYLVKRTGEKVFLECVQDMDHENMFWYRQDPGLGLRLIYFSYDVKMKEKGDIPEGYSVSREKKERFSLILESASTNQTSMYLCASSAAKGGGNQPQHFGDGTRLSIL.

This clonotype was recorded many times. The chain has TRBV15 and TRBJ2-5, with TRBD1 identical over 8 bases. V was clipped by 1 base and J by 6 bases; unmatched bases: 7. This CDR3 spans 15 amino acids. Germline CDR1 is LNHNV and CDR2 is YYDKDF (reference sequence). Here the CDR3 reads CATSRGGQGAKTQYF. The CDR3 region has the DNA TGTGCCACCAGCAGAGGAGGGCAGGGGGCGAAGACCCAGTACTTC.

This clonotype has a count of ten or more. The V gene is TRBV6-5, the J gene TRBJ1-1; D unresolved. Germline assignment: CDR1 MNHEY and CDR2 SVGAGI. The length of the CDR3 is 14 residues. V was trimmed by 2 bases and J by 1 base, leaving 8 bases between them. The CDR3 coding sequence is TGTGCCAGCAGTTACGGGATTACGAACACTGAAGCTTTCTTT. It translates to CASSYGITNTEAFF.

This clonotype was observed a few times. The V call is TRBV12-3 or TRBV12-4, the J call TRBJ1-1; 10 bases are shared with TRBD1. The CDR3 loop spans 15 amino acids. Unmatched junction bases numbered 11, after V lost 5 bases and J lost 8 bases. CDR3 nucleotides: TGTGCCAGCAGTCACCGTACGGACAGGGGGGAAGAAGCTTTCTTT. Its translation is CASSHRTDRGEEAFF.

About this clonotype: A much larger clone sits a single nucleotide away, making a read error possible. V is TRBV18 and J is TRBJ2-7; no firm D call. V was trimmed by 6 bases and J by 4 bases, leaving 10 bases between them. In germline, CDR1 is KGHSH, CDR2 LQKENI. The CDR3 runs 12 residues. The CDR3 DNA reads TGTGCCAGCTCGACTGGCGGTTACGAGCAGTACTTC. Protein sequence: CASSTGGYEQYF. The variable domain in full, with the rest retrieved from reference TRBV18 and TRBJ2-7, is NAGVMQNPRHLVRRRGQEARLRCSPMKGHSHVYWYRQLPEEGLKFMVYLQKENIIDESGMPKERFSAEFPKEGPSILRIQQVVRGDSAAYFCASSTGGYEQYFGPGTRLTVT.

This clonotype has at least ten counts. J is TRBJ2-2 and V is TRBV7-9, with TRBD2 as a possible D gene (5 bases). This CDR3 spans 12 amino acids. V was shortened by 5 bases and J by 6 bases, with 7 bases between the two germline ends. CDR1 and CDR2 (germline): SEHNR, FQNEAQ (reference sequence). The CDR3 protein is CASSEGAGELFF. In DNA, the CDR3 is TGTGCCAGCAGCGAGGGCGCCGGGGAGCTGTTTTTT.

This clonotype was recorded many times. The chain couples TRBV12-3 or TRBV12-4 to TRBJ2-7, with D perhaps TRBD1 (5 bases). V was clipped by 1 base and J by 6 bases, with 7 bases between them. CDR3 length: 12 residues. This CDR3 is CASSLEGFEQYF. The CDR3 region has the DNA TGTGCCAGCAGTTTAGAGGGGTTCGAGCAGTACTTC.

This clonotype was recorded many times. The chain couples TRBV12-5 to TRBJ2-5; D is ambiguous. In germline, CDR1 is LGHNT, CDR2 FRNRAP. The CDR3 runs 11 residues. Trimming shortened V by 5 bases and J by 1 base, and 2 bases separated the two germline ends. The DNA for the CDR3 is TGTGCTAGTGGTGCCCAAGAGACCCAGTACTTC. Translated: CASGAQETQYF.

About this clonotype: This may come from a read error, since a much larger clone is one base off. The V gene is TRBV6-5, the J gene TRBJ1-5; the D gene is possibly TRBD1 (5 bases). Germline assignment: CDR1 MNHEY and CDR2 SVGAGI. V lost 8 bases and J lost 2, with 16 bases in between. This CDR3 comprises 15 residues. CDR3 protein: CASGGVGVGNQPQHF. CDR3 sequence (DNA): TGTGCCAGCGGTGGAGTAGGGGTTGGCAATCAGCCCCAGCATTTT.

This clonotype appeared many times. The chain carries TRBV19 and TRBJ2-7; TRBD1 agrees at 8 bases. V dropped 5 bases and J dropped 3; count of bases not matched to a gene: 6. The CDR3 is 14 amino acids. Germline loops: CDR1 LNHDA, CDR2 SQIVND (reference sequence). The CDR3 nucleotides read TGTGCCAGTAGTTCCGGACAGGGCATCTACGAGCAGTACTTC. This encodes CASSSGQGIYEQYF.

At least ten counts were recorded for this clonotype. The chain uses TRBV7-2 and TRBJ2-2; TRBD2 agrees at 12 bases. Trimming cost V 5 bases and J 1 base; bases outside gene matches: 5. The CDR3 consists of 17 residues. CDR1 is SGHTA, CDR2 FQGNSA, per germline. The CDR3 sequence: CASSHTTSGRNTGELFF. CDR3 DNA sequence: TGTGCCAGCAGCCACACGACTAGCGGGAGGAACACCGGGGAGCTGTTTTTT.

This clonotype has a count of ten or more. The rearrangement joins TRBV20-1 to TRBJ2-7; 9 nucleotides align to TRBD2. The J segment lost 1 base and the V segment lost 0 bases, leaving 4 bases of the junction unmatched. This CDR3 comprises 15 residues. CDR1 and CDR2 (germline): DFQATT, SNEGSKA (reference sequence). The CDR3 loop is CSARDVSGSSYEQYF. CDR3 coding DNA: TGCAGTGCTAGAGATGTTAGCGGGAGTTCCTACGAGCAGTACTTC.

This clonotype was counted ten times or more. The V call is TRBV29-1, the J call TRBJ2-3, with D possibly TRBD2 on 5 matching bases. The germline V and J ends were trimmed by 0 bases and 14 bases, with 15 bases remaining between them. Germline V gene lookup returns CDR1 SQVTM and CDR2 ANQGSEA. CDR3 length equals 12 residues. CDR3 sequence (DNA): TGCAGCGTTGAAGATTCCTCGAACCGGGGGTATTTT. This encodes CSVEDSSNRGYF.

This clonotype was counted many times. The chain couples TRBV12-5 to TRBJ2-1, with D perhaps TRBD1 or TRBD2 (5 bases each). CDR3 length: 12 residues. V was clipped by 5 bases and J by 9 bases, with 11 bases between them. Germline CDR1 reads LGHNT; CDR2 reads FRNRAP. The chain's CDR3 is CASGIFGGEQFF. The DNA of the CDR3 is TGTGCTAGTGGTATATTTGGGGGTGAGCAGTTCTTC.

This clonotype was counted at least ten times. The rearrangement uses TRBV7-9 and TRBJ1-1; the D gene is possibly TRBD1 (6 bases). The V end was cut by 1 base, the J end by 4 bases, with 16 bases between. The CDR3 has 16 amino acids. Germline V gives CDR1 SEHNR, CDR2 FQNEAQ (reference sequence). The CDR3, as DNA: TGTGCCAGCAGCTTAGACCGGGGCAGGGGATCCACTGAAGCTTTCTTT. Protein sequence: CASSLDRGRGSTEAFF.

As for this clonotype: This may come from a read error, since a much larger clone is one base off. The rearrangement links TRBV7-2 to TRBJ2-2; 7 bases fit TRBD2. There are 15 residues in the CDR3. CDR1 SGHTA and CDR2 FQGNSA come from the germline V gene. CDR3 nucleotide sequence: TGTGCCAGCAGCTTTGGCGGGAGCTTGACCGGGGGGCTGTTTTTT. Translated: CASSFGGSLTGGLFF.

V usage is TRBV6-1 and J usage is TRBJ1-1, with a tentative D call TRBD1 (5 bases). V lost 2 bases and J lost 10, with 11 bases in between. There are 12 residues in the CDR3. Germline V gene data show CDR1 as MNHNS and CDR2 as SASEGT. For the CDR3, the DNA is TGTGCCAGCAGTGAATGGCAGGGATCAGCTTTCTTT. Translation: CASSEWQGSAFF.

Comment on this clonotype: Because it lacks the conserved phenylalanine or tryptophan at the end, this CDR3 is likely a read error. V usage is TRBV6-2 or TRBV6-3 and J usage is TRBJ2-1; a weak D match, TRBD2 (6 bases). V was trimmed by 4 bases and J by 12 bases, leaving 10 bases between them. Germline CDR1 is MNHEY and CDR2 is SVGEGT. The CDR3 runs 11 residues. The CDR3 DNA reads as TGTGCCAGCAGTTCACTAGCTGGGCAGTTCTCC. It codes for CASSSLAGQFS.

This clonotype was picked up many times. This sequence joins TRBV24-1 and TRBJ2-3, with a weak D call TRBD1 (6 bases). Per the germline V gene, CDR1 is KGHDR and CDR2 is SFDVKD. The CDR3 loop spans 17 amino acids. V was pared by 4 bases and J by 1 base, with 17 bases between. Here the CDR3 DNA reads TGTGCCACCAGTGACCTCGCAGGGGTGGGAGGCACAGATACGCAGTATTTT. It yields the protein CATSDLAGVGGTDTQYF.

This clonotype was found many times. This chain joins TRBV16 and TRBJ2-7; 10 nucleotides match TRBD2. Germline values: CDR1 KGHSY, CDR2 FQNENV. The junction had 6 bases not matched to a gene; V was cut back by 8 bases and J by 2 bases. This CDR3 has 14 residues. The CDR3 nucleotides read TGTGCCAGCGGAAAAAGCGGGAGGGCCTACGAGCAGTACTTC. This codes for CASGKSGRAYEQYF.

This clonotype was seen at least ten times. The CDR3 region is CASSTRQGYNEQFF. The CDR3 DNA follows: TGTGCCAGCAGCACTCGACAGGGGTACAATGAGCAGTTCTTC. This rearrangement joins TRBV7-8 to TRBJ2-1, with TRBD1 matching over 8 bases. The CDR3 length is 14 residues. V was pared by 5 bases and J by 4 bases, with 4 bases of the junction left unmatched. The germline V gene has CDR1 SGHVS and CDR2 FQNEAQ.

Of note for this clonotype: A much larger clone is a single base away; this may be a read error. The rearrangement uses TRBV11-2 and TRBJ2-7, with 8 bases matching TRBD2. This CDR3 spans 13 amino acids. The V gene's germline CDR1 is SGHAT and CDR2 FQNNGV. DNA for the CDR3: TGTGCCCGCAGCCGGGCGGGGGGTGTAGAGCAGTACTTC. It translates to CARSRAGGVEQYF. Supplemented by reference TRBV11-2 and TRBJ2-7, the full variable domain reads EAGVAQSPRYKIIEKRQSVAFWCNPISGHATLYWYQQILGQGPKLLIQFQNNGVVDDSQLPKDRFSAERLKGVDSTLKIQPAKLEDSAVYLCARSRAGGVEQYFGPGTRLTVT.

This clonotype was seen a handful of times. The rearrangement uses TRBV19 and TRBJ2-5; no definite D call. CDR3 length: 14 residues. Germline assignment: CDR1 LNHDA and CDR2 SQIVND (reference sequence). V was pared by 6 bases and J by 4 bases, with 15 bases between. The CDR3 coding sequence is TGTGCCAGTAGCATATCGGATTTCCGAGAGACCCAGTACTTC. Its translation is CASSISDFRETQYF.

A few counts support this clonotype. As DNA, the CDR3 is TGTGCCAGCAGCTCGGGCCTGTCTTACGAGCAGTACTTC. Its translation: CASSSGLSYEQYF. The chain couples TRBV9 to TRBJ2-7; D call uncertain. The germline CDR1 and CDR2 sequences are SGDLS and YYNGEE. V gave up 4 bases and J gave up 4 bases, with 12 bases separating them. The CDR3 has 13 residues.

This clonotype was counted at least ten times. The V call is TRBV5-1, the J call TRBJ1-2, with D possibly TRBD1 on 5 matching bases. The germline V gene has CDR1 SGHRS and CDR2 YFSETQ. The CDR3 is 15 residues long. The germline V and J ends were trimmed by 4 bases and 4 bases, with 17 bases remaining between them. The CDR3 sequence is CASSPHERGGYGYTF. DNA of the CDR3: TGCGCCAGCAGCCCCCACGAGCGGGGCGGCTATGGCTACACCTTC.